The 3 T cell receptor beta chains presented below share a single source sample, sequenced in a study of cytomegalovirus exposure and HLA in healthy donors. This PCR relied on a set of 60 Vbeta primers and 13 Jbeta primers. The protocol was immunoSEQ multiplex PCR, while the TCRdb copy is restricted to in-frame clones and leaves out a portion. The sample carries some 220,000 clones, around 80% recorded once. What was sequenced was PBMCs. The receptor source for this set is a woman aged 55-69 years in good health and CMV-seropositive.

The V gene is TRBV7-2, the J gene TRBJ2-7; 12 positions agree with TRBD2. V shed 6 bases, J shed 7 bases, and the junction held 13 bases outside the gene matches. CDR1 SGHTA and CDR2 FQGNSA come from the germline V gene. The CDR3 is 16 amino acids. In DNA form, the CDR3 reads TGTGCCAGCAGACATACAACTAGCGGGGGGCCGGAAGAGCAGTACTTC. Protein sequence: CASRHTTSGGPEEQYF.

This chain links TRBV4-2 with TRBJ2-1, with TRBD2 identical over 8 bases. V shed 0 bases and J 8 bases; nucleotides not matched to a gene: 15. The CDR3 is 18 amino acids. The germline V gene encodes CDR1 LGHNA and CDR2 YNFKEQ. The CDR3 DNA is TGTGCCAGCAGCCAAGATCAGTGGCGGGGGGCTAGTGGTGATGAGCAGTTCTTC. This sequence encodes CASSQDQWRGASGDEQFF.

V is TRBV9 and J is TRBJ2-1; D is possibly TRBD2 (6 bases). CDR3 size: 16 residues. The V gene's germline CDR1 is SGDLS and CDR2 YYNGEE. V was cut by 0 bases and J by 7 bases, with 17 bases left in between. CDR3 residues: CASSVGGTRRPNEQFF. The DNA for the CDR3 is TGTGCCAGCAGCGTAGGTGGGACTCGAAGACCTAATGAGCAGTTCTTC.